Listed below are T cell receptor beta chains from one sample, sequenced in a study of control samples from healthy donors and cancer patients. This table comes from immunoSEQ multiplex PCR, and its TCRdb copy is limited to in-frame clones, with some not included. The sample has more than 50,000 clones, about nine tenths seen once. Input material: PBMCs. All receptors come from a woman aged 45 to 65 with colorectal cancer. Both conserved end residues are part of each CDR3. D genes are given only for firm matches. A row's size may be missing; if present it is once, few, many or a size class.

j_call: TRBJ1-1
cdr3_length: 13
v_call: TRBV27
clone_size: -
d_call: -
cdr3_aa: CASSLLGNTEAFF
cdr3_nt: TGTGCCAGCAGTTTATTAGGCAACACTGAAGCTTTCTTT

j_call: TRBJ1-5
cdr3_length: 17
v_call: TRBV28
clone_size: -
d_call: TRBD1
cdr3_aa: CASSGPPGTDSNQPQHF
cdr3_nt: TGTGCCAGCAGTGGGCCACCCGGGACAGATAGCAATCAGCCCCAGCATTTT

j_call: TRBJ1-1
cdr3_length: 15
v_call: TRBV4-2
clone_size: -
d_call: -
cdr3_aa: CASSQEIINGIISFF
cdr3_nt: TGTGCCAGCAGCCAAGAGATTATTAACGGAATTATCTCTTTCTTT

j_call: TRBJ2-1
cdr3_length: 13
v_call: TRBV7-6
clone_size: -
d_call: -
cdr3_aa: CASGRSSYNEQFF
cdr3_nt: TGTGCTTCCGGCAGAAGCTCCTACAATGAGCAGTTCTTC

j_call: TRBJ1-3
cdr3_length: 15
v_call: TRBV21-1
clone_size: -
d_call: -
cdr3_aa: CASSPLRDGGNTIYF
cdr3_nt: TGTGCCAGCAGCCCCCTCCGGGACGGAGGAAACACCATATATTTT

j_call: TRBJ2-2
cdr3_length: 15
v_call: TRBV5-4
clone_size: -
d_call: -
cdr3_aa: CASSRIGADTGELFF
cdr3_nt: TGTGCCAGCAGCCGAATTGGGGCAGACACCGGGGAGCTGTTTTTT

j_call: TRBJ2-6
cdr3_length: 16
v_call: TRBV4-2
clone_size: -
d_call: TRBD2
cdr3_aa: CASSQDAGEGANVLTF
cdr3_nt: TGTGCCAGCAGCCAAGATGCGGGGGAGGGGGCCAACGTCCTGACTTTC

j_call: TRBJ2-5
cdr3_length: 12
v_call: TRBV18
clone_size: -
d_call: -
cdr3_aa: CASSWEQETQYF
cdr3_nt: TGTGCCAGCTCCTGGGAGCAAGAGACCCAGTACTTC

j_call: TRBJ2-1
cdr3_length: 15
v_call: TRBV7-3
clone_size: few
d_call: TRBD2
cdr3_aa: CASSFKRGGYNEQFF
cdr3_nt: TGTGCCAGCAGCTTTAAGCGGGGGGGTTACAATGAGCAGTTCTTC

j_call: TRBJ1-1
cdr3_length: 14
v_call: TRBV3-1/TRBV3-2
clone_size: -
d_call: -
cdr3_aa: CASSHWDSNTEAFF
cdr3_nt: TGTGCCAGCAGCCATTGGGACTCGAACACTGAAGCTTTCTTT

j_call: TRBJ2-5
cdr3_length: 17
v_call: TRBV6-6
clone_size: -
d_call: TRBD2
cdr3_aa: CASSLGTSGGPGETQYF
cdr3_nt: TGTGCCAGCAGTCTCGGGACTAGCGGGGGGCCGGGAGAGACCCAGTACTTC

j_call: TRBJ2-2
cdr3_length: 17
v_call: TRBV21-1
clone_size: -
d_call: -
cdr3_aa: CASSKGKRIGRTGELFF
cdr3_nt: TGTGCCAGCAGCAAAGGTAAGCGGATCGGACGCACCGGGGAGCTGTTTTTT

j_call: TRBJ2-7
cdr3_length: 15
v_call: TRBV20-1
clone_size: once
d_call: TRBD2
cdr3_aa: CSASASGRATPEQYF
cdr3_nt: TGCAGTGCTAGTGCAAGCGGGAGGGCTACTCCCGAGCAGTACTTC

j_call: TRBJ1-2
cdr3_length: 11
v_call: TRBV2
clone_size: -
d_call: TRBD1
cdr3_aa: CASGQALGYTF
cdr3_nt: TGTGCCAGCGGACAGGCCCTTGGCTACACCTTC

j_call: TRBJ1-2
cdr3_length: 13
v_call: TRBV30
clone_size: -
d_call: -
cdr3_aa: CAWSAQVGDGYTF
cdr3_nt: TGTGCCTGGAGCGCACAGGTTGGGGATGGCTACACCTTC

j_call: TRBJ2-2
cdr3_length: 12
v_call: TRBV6-5
clone_size: -
d_call: -
cdr3_aa: CAIWGESGELFF
cdr3_nt: TGTGCCATTTGGGGGGAATCCGGGGAGCTGTTTTTT

j_call: TRBJ2-5
cdr3_length: 16
v_call: TRBV9
clone_size: -
d_call: TRBD2
cdr3_aa: CASSVELAGTEETQYF
cdr3_nt: TGTGCCAGCAGCGTAGAACTAGCGGGTACGGAAGAGACCCAGTACTTC

j_call: TRBJ2-4
cdr3_length: 14
v_call: TRBV6-1
clone_size: -
d_call: -
cdr3_aa: CASSEVGLVNIQYF
cdr3_nt: TGTGCCAGCAGTGAAGTAGGACTCGTAAACATTCAGTACTTC

j_call: TRBJ1-5
cdr3_length: 16
v_call: TRBV10-1
clone_size: -
d_call: -
cdr3_aa: CASSEWQGGSNQPQHF
cdr3_nt: TGCGCCAGCAGTGAATGGCAGGGAGGAAGCAATCAGCCCCAGCATTTT

j_call: TRBJ2-5
cdr3_length: 17
v_call: TRBV7-2
clone_size: -
d_call: TRBD2
cdr3_aa: CASSFRTSGRAGETQYF
cdr3_nt: TGTGCCAGCAGCTTCAGGACTAGCGGGAGGGCCGGAGAGACCCAGTACTTC

j_call: TRBJ2-7
cdr3_length: 13
v_call: TRBV29-1
clone_size: -
d_call: -
cdr3_aa: CSVKRGPDHEQYF
cdr3_nt: TGCAGCGTCAAACGAGGCCCGGACCACGAGCAGTACTTC

j_call: TRBJ2-5
cdr3_length: 16
v_call: TRBV15
clone_size: -
d_call: TRBD1
cdr3_aa: CATSRAGTGNSETQYF
cdr3_nt: TGTGCCACCAGCAGAGCCGGGACAGGCAATTCGGAGACCCAGTACTTC

j_call: TRBJ1-1
cdr3_length: 13
v_call: TRBV15
clone_size: -
d_call: -
cdr3_aa: CATSRSLNTEAFF
cdr3_nt: TGTGCCACCAGCAGATCCCTGAACACTGAAGCTTTCTTT

j_call: TRBJ2-2
cdr3_length: 14
v_call: TRBV7-3
clone_size: -
d_call: -
cdr3_aa: CASSLSRNTGELFF
cdr3_nt: TGTGCCAGCAGCTTGAGCCGTAACACCGGGGAGCTGTTTTTT

j_call: TRBJ1-1
cdr3_length: 13
v_call: TRBV3-1/TRBV3-2
clone_size: few
d_call: TRBD1
cdr3_aa: CASRQGGHTEAFF
cdr3_nt: TGTGCCAGTAGACAGGGAGGTCACACTGAAGCTTTCTTT

j_call: TRBJ1-1
cdr3_length: 15
v_call: TRBV7-8
clone_size: -
d_call: -
cdr3_aa: CASSLGNVPNTEAFF
cdr3_nt: TGTGCCAGCAGCTTGGGGAACGTGCCGAACACTGAAGCTTTCTTT

j_call: TRBJ2-3
cdr3_length: 15
v_call: TRBV19
clone_size: -
d_call: -
cdr3_aa: CASSIFGGRSDTQYF
cdr3_nt: TGTGCCAGTAGTATTTTCGGAGGGAGATCAGATACGCAGTATTTT

j_call: TRBJ2-1
cdr3_length: 14
v_call: TRBV11-2
clone_size: -
d_call: -
cdr3_aa: CASSLGANQNEQFF
cdr3_nt: TGTGCCAGCAGCTTAGGGGCCAATCAGAATGAGCAGTTCTTC

j_call: TRBJ1-4
cdr3_length: 15
v_call: TRBV7-9
clone_size: -
d_call: -
cdr3_aa: CASSFPLQDTEKLFF
cdr3_nt: TGTGCCAGCAGCTTCCCCCTTCAGGATACCGAAAAACTGTTTTTT

j_call: TRBJ1-2
cdr3_length: 13
v_call: TRBV28
clone_size: -
d_call: -
cdr3_aa: CASSYRDDYGYTF
cdr3_nt: TGTGCCAGCAGCTACAGGGATGACTATGGCTACACCTTC

j_call: TRBJ2-7
cdr3_length: 11
v_call: TRBV6-6
clone_size: -
d_call: -
cdr3_aa: CASRLREEQYF
cdr3_nt: TGTGCCAGCAGACTCCGGGAGGAGCAGTACTTC

j_call: TRBJ1-2
cdr3_length: 14
v_call: TRBV6-6
clone_size: -
d_call: -
cdr3_aa: CASSYSRGRGGYTF
cdr3_nt: TGTGCCAGCAGTTACTCGAGAGGGCGAGGTGGCTACACCTTC

j_call: TRBJ1-5
cdr3_length: 13
v_call: TRBV4-1
clone_size: -
d_call: -
cdr3_aa: CASSPALGQPQHF
cdr3_nt: TGCGCCAGCAGCCCAGCGCTGGGGCAGCCCCAGCATTTT

j_call: TRBJ2-1
cdr3_length: 19
v_call: TRBV11-2
clone_size: -
d_call: TRBD2
cdr3_aa: CASSPRGTSGGSSYNEQFF
cdr3_nt: TGTGCCAGCAGCCCTCGGGGGACTAGCGGGGGTAGTTCCTACAATGAGCAGTTCTTC

j_call: TRBJ1-5
cdr3_length: 13
v_call: TRBV16
clone_size: -
d_call: -
cdr3_aa: CASSPNSNQPQHF
cdr3_nt: TGTGCCAGCAGCCCAAATAGCAATCAGCCCCAGCATTTT

j_call: TRBJ2-1
cdr3_length: 12
v_call: TRBV5-6
clone_size: -
d_call: -
cdr3_aa: CASSLGVNEQFF
cdr3_nt: TGTGCCAGCAGCTTGGGCGTCAATGAGCAGTTCTTC

j_call: TRBJ1-5
cdr3_length: 13
v_call: TRBV13
clone_size: -
d_call: -
cdr3_aa: CASSLQSGRPQHF
cdr3_nt: TGTGCCAGCAGCTTACAATCTGGTCGGCCCCAGCATTTT

j_call: TRBJ2-1
cdr3_length: 13
v_call: TRBV30
clone_size: once
d_call: -
cdr3_aa: CAWSSGLRNEQFF
cdr3_nt: TGTGCCTGGAGTTCGGGACTTCGTAATGAGCAGTTCTTC

j_call: TRBJ2-3
cdr3_length: 14
v_call: TRBV5-5
clone_size: -
d_call: -
cdr3_aa: CASSVGPSTDTQYF
cdr3_nt: TGTGCCAGCAGCGTAGGACCGAGCACAGATACGCAGTATTTT

j_call: TRBJ2-2
cdr3_length: 16
v_call: TRBV21-1
clone_size: -
d_call: -
cdr3_aa: CASSERDRGRPGELFF
cdr3_nt: TGTGCCAGCAGCGAGCGCGACAGGGGGCGTCCCGGGGAGCTGTTTTTT

j_call: TRBJ2-5
cdr3_length: 14
v_call: TRBV5-6
clone_size: once
d_call: TRBD1
cdr3_aa: CASSLWDRRETQYF
cdr3_nt: TGTGCCAGCAGCTTGTGGGACAGGCGGGAGACCCAGTACTTC

j_call: TRBJ2-1
cdr3_length: 15
v_call: TRBV11-2
clone_size: -
d_call: -
cdr3_aa: CASTVLGQGQNEQFF
cdr3_nt: TGTGCCAGCACGGTATTAGGGCAGGGCCAGAATGAGCAGTTCTTC

j_call: TRBJ2-7
cdr3_length: 16
v_call: TRBV4-1
clone_size: -
d_call: TRBD2
cdr3_aa: CASSREGLAGVYEQYF
cdr3_nt: TGCGCCAGCAGCCGAGAAGGACTAGCGGGAGTCTACGAGCAGTACTTC

j_call: TRBJ2-7
cdr3_length: 15
v_call: TRBV3-1/TRBV3-2
clone_size: -
d_call: TRBD2
cdr3_aa: CASSAGLAGNYEQYF
cdr3_nt: TGTGCCAGCAGCGCTGGACTAGCGGGAAATTACGAGCAGTACTTC

j_call: TRBJ2-2
cdr3_length: 14
v_call: TRBV28
clone_size: -
d_call: -
cdr3_aa: CASSRRQNTGELFF
cdr3_nt: TGTGCCAGCAGTCGACGACAGAACACCGGGGAGCTGTTTTTT

j_call: TRBJ1-6
cdr3_length: 13
v_call: TRBV11-3
clone_size: -
d_call: -
cdr3_aa: CASSITRDSPLHF
cdr3_nt: TGTGCCAGCAGCATAACGAGGGATTCACCCCTCCACTTT

j_call: TRBJ2-1
cdr3_length: 15
v_call: TRBV2
clone_size: -
d_call: -
cdr3_aa: CASSDSDFDYNEQFF
cdr3_nt: TGTGCCAGCAGTGATAGCGACTTTGATTACAATGAGCAGTTCTTC

j_call: TRBJ1-3
cdr3_length: 15
v_call: TRBV6-1
clone_size: -
d_call: -
cdr3_aa: CASSEEPPRRDTIYF
cdr3_nt: TGTGCCAGCAGTGAAGAACCCCCCAGGCGAGACACCATATATTTT

j_call: TRBJ1-1
cdr3_length: 16
v_call: TRBV7-8
clone_size: -
d_call: -
cdr3_aa: CASSLIAGTGNTEAFF
cdr3_nt: TGTGCCAGCAGCTTAATAGCCGGGACCGGGAACACTGAAGCTTTCTTT

j_call: TRBJ1-4
cdr3_length: 15
v_call: TRBV6-1
clone_size: -
d_call: -
cdr3_aa: CASSEAVFDNEKLFF
cdr3_nt: TGTGCCAGCAGTGAAGCGGTCTTTGATAATGAAAAACTGTTTTTT

j_call: TRBJ2-1
cdr3_length: 15
v_call: TRBV29-1
clone_size: -
d_call: TRBD2
cdr3_aa: CSVDDGRGGYNEQFF
cdr3_nt: TGCAGCGTTGACGACGGGAGGGGTGGCTACAATGAGCAGTTCTTC

j_call: TRBJ2-1
cdr3_length: 14
v_call: TRBV5-1
clone_size: -
d_call: TRBD2
cdr3_aa: CASSPETSMDEQFF
cdr3_nt: TGCGCCAGCAGCCCGGAGACTAGCATGGATGAGCAGTTCTTC

j_call: TRBJ1-2
cdr3_length: 12
v_call: TRBV9
clone_size: once
d_call: -
cdr3_aa: CASSDPNRGYTF
cdr3_nt: TGTGCCAGCAGCGACCCGAATCGTGGCTACACCTTC

j_call: TRBJ2-4
cdr3_length: 19
v_call: TRBV4-1
clone_size: -
d_call: -
cdr3_aa: CASSQGAVPGRLAKNIQYF
cdr3_nt: TGCGCCAGCAGCCAAGGGGCTGTCCCAGGGAGGCTGGCCAAAAACATTCAGTACTTC

j_call: TRBJ2-5
cdr3_length: 14
v_call: TRBV5-1
clone_size: -
d_call: -
cdr3_aa: CASRPTSFQETQYF
cdr3_nt: TGCGCCAGCAGACCTACTAGTTTCCAAGAGACCCAGTACTTC

j_call: TRBJ1-2
cdr3_length: 15
v_call: TRBV5-1
clone_size: -
d_call: -
cdr3_aa: CASSFRWVKDYGYTF
cdr3_nt: TGCGCCAGCAGCTTTAGGTGGGTTAAAGACTATGGCTACACCTTC

j_call: TRBJ1-3
cdr3_length: 14
v_call: TRBV27
clone_size: -
d_call: -
cdr3_aa: CASSPGASGNTIYF
cdr3_nt: TGTGCCAGCAGTCCGGGTGCCTCTGGAAACACCATATATTTT